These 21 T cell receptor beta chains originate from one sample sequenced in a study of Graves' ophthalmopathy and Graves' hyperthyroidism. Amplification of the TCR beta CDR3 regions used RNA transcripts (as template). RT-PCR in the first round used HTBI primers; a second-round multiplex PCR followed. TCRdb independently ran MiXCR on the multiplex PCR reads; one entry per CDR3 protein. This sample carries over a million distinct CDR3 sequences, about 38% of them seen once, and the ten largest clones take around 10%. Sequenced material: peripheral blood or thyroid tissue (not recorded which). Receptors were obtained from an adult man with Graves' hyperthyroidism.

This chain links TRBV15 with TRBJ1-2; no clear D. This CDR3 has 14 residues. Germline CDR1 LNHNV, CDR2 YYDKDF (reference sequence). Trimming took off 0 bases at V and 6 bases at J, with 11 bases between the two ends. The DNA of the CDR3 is TGTGCCACCAGCAGAGATCACGGGTCACATGGCTACACCTTC. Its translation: CATSRDHGSHGYTF.

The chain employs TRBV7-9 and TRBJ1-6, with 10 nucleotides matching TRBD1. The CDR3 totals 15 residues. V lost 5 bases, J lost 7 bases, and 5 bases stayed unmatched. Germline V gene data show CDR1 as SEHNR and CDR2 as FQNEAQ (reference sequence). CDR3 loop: CASSPGQGINSPLHF. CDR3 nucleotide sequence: TGTGCCAGCAGCCCGGGACAGGGGATCAATTCACCCCTCCACTTT.

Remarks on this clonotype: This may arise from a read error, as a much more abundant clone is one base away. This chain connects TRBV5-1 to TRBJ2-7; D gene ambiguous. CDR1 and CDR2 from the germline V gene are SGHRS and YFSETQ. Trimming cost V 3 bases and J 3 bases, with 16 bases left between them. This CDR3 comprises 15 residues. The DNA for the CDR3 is TGCGCCAGCAGCTCCACCGCCAGGCCGCTCTACGAGCAGTACTTC. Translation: CASSSTARPLYEQYF.

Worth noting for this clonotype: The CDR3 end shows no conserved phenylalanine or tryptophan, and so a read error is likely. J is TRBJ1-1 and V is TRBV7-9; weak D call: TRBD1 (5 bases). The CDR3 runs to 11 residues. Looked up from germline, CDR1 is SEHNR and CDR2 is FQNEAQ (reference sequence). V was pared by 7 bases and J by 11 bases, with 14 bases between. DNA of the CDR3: TGTGCCAGCACCATGGAGAGGGACGCTTTCTGT. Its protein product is CASTMERDAFC.

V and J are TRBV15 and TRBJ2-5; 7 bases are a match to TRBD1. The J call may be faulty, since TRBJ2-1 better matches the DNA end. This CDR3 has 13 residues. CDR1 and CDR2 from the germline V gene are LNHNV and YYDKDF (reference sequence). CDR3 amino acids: CATGTELNNEQFF. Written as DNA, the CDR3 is TGTGCCACCGGGACAGAGTTAAACAATGAGCAGTTCTTC.

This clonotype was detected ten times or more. In nucleotides, the CDR3 is TGTGCCAGCAGACCCGATAGGAACTCCTACGAGCAGTACTTC. This translates into CASRPDRNSYEQYF. The chain joins TRBV7-9 to TRBJ2-7; no reliable D call. Germline V lookup: CDR1 SEHNR, CDR2 FQNEAQ (reference sequence). CDR3 length: 14 residues. V lost 6 bases, J lost 0 bases, and 12 bases lay in between.

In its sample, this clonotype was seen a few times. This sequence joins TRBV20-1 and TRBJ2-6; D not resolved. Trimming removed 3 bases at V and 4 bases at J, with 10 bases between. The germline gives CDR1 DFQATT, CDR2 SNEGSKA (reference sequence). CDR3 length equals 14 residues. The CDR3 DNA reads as TGCAGTGCTAGTACGGGTATAGGGGCCAACGTCCTGACTTTC. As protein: CSASTGIGANVLTF.

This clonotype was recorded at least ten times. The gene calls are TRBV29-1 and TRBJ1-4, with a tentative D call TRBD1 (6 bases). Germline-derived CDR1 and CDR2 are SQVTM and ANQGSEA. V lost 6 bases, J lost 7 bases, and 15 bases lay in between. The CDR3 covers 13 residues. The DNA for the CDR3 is TGCAGCGTGGGTCAGGGGTTTGGTGAAAAACTGTTTTTT. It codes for CSVGQGFGEKLFF.

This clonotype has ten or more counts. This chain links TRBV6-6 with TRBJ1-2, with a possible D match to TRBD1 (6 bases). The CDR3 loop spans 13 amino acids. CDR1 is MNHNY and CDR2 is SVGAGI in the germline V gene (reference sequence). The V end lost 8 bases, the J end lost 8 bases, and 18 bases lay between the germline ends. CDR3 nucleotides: TGTGCCAGCCGCGGGGGCACGTCGGGAGGCTACACCTTC. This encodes CASRGGTSGGYTF.

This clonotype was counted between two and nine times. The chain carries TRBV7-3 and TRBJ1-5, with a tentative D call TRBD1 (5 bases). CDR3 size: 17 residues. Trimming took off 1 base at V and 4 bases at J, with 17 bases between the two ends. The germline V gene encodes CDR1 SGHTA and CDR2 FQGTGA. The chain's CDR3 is CASSLNQGFWGNQPQHF. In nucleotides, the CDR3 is TGTGCCAGCAGCTTAAATCAGGGATTTTGGGGTAATCAGCCCCAGCATTTT.

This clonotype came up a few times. The CDR3 coding sequence is TGCAGCGTTGTCCCAACTAGCGGGGATAACACCGGGGAGCTGTTTTTT. This sequence encodes CSVVPTSGDNTGELFF. The rearrangement uses TRBV29-1 and TRBJ2-2; 10 bases align to TRBD2. The CDR3 is made up of 16 amino acids. V was pared by 4 bases and J by 2 bases, with 7 bases of the junction left unmatched. Per the germline V gene, CDR1 is SQVTM and CDR2 is ANQGSEA.

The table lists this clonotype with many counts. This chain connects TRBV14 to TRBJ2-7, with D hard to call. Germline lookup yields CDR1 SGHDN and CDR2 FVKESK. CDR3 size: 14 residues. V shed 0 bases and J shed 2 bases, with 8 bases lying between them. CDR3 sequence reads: CASSQDNGPYEQYF. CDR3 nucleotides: TGTGCCAGCAGCCAAGACAACGGACCCTACGAGCAGTACTTC.

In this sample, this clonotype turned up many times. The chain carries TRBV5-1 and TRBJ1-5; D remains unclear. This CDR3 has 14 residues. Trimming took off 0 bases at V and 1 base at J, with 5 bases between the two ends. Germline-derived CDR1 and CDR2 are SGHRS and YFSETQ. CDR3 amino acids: CASSLGESNQPQHF. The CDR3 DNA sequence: TGCGCCAGCAGCTTGGGGGAGAGCAATCAGCCCCAGCATTTT.

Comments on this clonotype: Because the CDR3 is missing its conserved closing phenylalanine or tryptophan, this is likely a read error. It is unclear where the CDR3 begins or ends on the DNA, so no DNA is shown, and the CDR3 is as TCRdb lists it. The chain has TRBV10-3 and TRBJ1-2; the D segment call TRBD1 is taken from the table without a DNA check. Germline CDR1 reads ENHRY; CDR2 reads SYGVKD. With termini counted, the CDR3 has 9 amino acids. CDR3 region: CAIGLDSSY.

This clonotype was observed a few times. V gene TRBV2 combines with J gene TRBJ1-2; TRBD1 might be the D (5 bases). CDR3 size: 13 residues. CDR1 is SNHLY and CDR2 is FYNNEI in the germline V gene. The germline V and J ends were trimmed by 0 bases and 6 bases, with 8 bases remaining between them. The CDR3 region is CASSEAQADGYTF. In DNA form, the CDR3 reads TGTGCCAGCAGTGAAGCACAGGCAGATGGCTACACCTTC.

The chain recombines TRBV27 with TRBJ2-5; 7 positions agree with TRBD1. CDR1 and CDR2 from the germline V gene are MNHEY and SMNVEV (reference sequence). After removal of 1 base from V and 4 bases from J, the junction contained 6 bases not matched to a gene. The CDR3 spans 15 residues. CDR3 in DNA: TGTGCCAGCAGTTTATGGCAGGGGGTGGGAGAGACCCAGTACTTC. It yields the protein CASSLWQGVGETQYF.

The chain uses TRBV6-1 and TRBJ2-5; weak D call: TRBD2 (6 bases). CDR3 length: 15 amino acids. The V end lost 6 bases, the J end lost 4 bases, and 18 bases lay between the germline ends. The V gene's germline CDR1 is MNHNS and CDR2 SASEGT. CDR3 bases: TGTGCCAGCAGGAAGACTAGTTATTTAGGAGAGACCCAGTACTTC. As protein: CASRKTSYLGETQYF.

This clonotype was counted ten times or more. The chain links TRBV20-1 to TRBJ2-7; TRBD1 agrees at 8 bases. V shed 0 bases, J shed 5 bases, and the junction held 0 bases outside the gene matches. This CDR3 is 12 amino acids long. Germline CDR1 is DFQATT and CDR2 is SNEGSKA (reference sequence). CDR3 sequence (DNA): TGCAGTGCTAGAGAGGACAGGGACGAGCAGTACTTC. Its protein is CSAREDRDEQYF.

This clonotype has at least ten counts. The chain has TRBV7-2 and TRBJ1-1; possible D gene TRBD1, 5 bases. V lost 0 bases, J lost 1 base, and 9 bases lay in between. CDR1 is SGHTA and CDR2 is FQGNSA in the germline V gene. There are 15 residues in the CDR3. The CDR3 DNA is TGTGCCAGCAGCTTAGCGCAGGGCCCGAACACTGAAGCTTTCTTT. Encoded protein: CASSLAQGPNTEAFF.

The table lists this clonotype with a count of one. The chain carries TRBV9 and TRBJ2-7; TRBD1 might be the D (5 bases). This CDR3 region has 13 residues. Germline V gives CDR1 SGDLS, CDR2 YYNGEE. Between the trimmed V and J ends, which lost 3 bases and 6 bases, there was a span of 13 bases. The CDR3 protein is CASSAVGVGEQYF. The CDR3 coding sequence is TGTGCCAGCAGCGCAGTAGGGGTTGGCGAGCAGTACTTC.

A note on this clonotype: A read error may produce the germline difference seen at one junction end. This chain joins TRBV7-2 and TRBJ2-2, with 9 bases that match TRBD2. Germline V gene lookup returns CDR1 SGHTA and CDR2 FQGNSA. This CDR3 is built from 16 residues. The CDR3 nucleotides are TGTGCCAGCAGCCAATATGGACTAGCGACGACCGAGGAGCTGTTTTTT. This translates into CASSQYGLATTEELFF.